Shown below are 28 T cell receptor beta chains from a single sample sequenced in a study of human T cells and chemical hapten exposure. MiXCR, run by TCRdb on the RACE reads, gives a single entry per CDR3 protein. The sample shows around 100,000 distinct CDR3 sequences, over 10% of them seen only once. Time point noted: patch test 2, 6 weeks after DPC sensitization. The sample's treatment: therapeutic diphenylcyclopropenone sensitization with weekly scalp DPC. The sample here was whole blood, taken in connection with sensitization to the hapten diphenylcyclopropenone (DPC). These receptors were taken from a woman aged 40 to 49 with alopecia areata. Some clones in this sample may be carry-over from other donors' samples.

In its sample, this clonotype was seen many times. The chain combines TRBV28 with TRBJ2-1, with 8 bases lining up with TRBD2. CDR3 size: 15 residues. Germline-derived CDR1 and CDR2 are MDHEN and SYDVKM. V shed 3 bases, J shed 0 bases, and the junction held 1 base outside the gene matches. The CDR3, as DNA: TGTGCCAGCAGTTTGAGCGGGGGCTCCTACAATGAGCAGTTCTTC. It translates to CASSLSGGSYNEQFF.

This chain connects TRBV5-4 to TRBJ2-1; D is ambiguous. This CDR3 has 13 amino acids. In germline, CDR1 is SGHNT, CDR2 YYREEE (reference sequence). V lost 3 bases and J 15 bases, leaving 19 bases between the germline ends. DNA of the CDR3: TGTGCCAGCAGCTCGGTAGGGAATGAAGCACGGTTCTTC. Translated: CASSSVGNEARFF.

This clonotype was observed a few times. The CDR3 coding sequence is TGTGCCAGCAGCCCCTTACCGGACAGGATACAAGATACGCAGTATTTT. This sequence encodes CASSPLPDRIQDTQYF. This chain links TRBV7-2 with TRBJ2-3; TRBD1 aligns across 7 bases. This CDR3 contains 16 residues. CDR1 SGHTA and CDR2 FQGNSA come from the germline V gene. The ends lost 5 bases at V and 5 bases at J; junction bases unmatched: 13.

The chain has TRBV18 and TRBJ2-2; TRBD2 aligns across 8 bases. CDR3 size: 16 residues. V dropped 7 bases and J dropped 2; count of bases not matched to a gene: 9. Per the germline V gene, CDR1 is KGHSH and CDR2 is LQKENI. In DNA form, the CDR3 reads TGTGCCAGCTTACCGGGAATAGCGGGAAACACCGGGGAGCTGTTTTTT. Translated: CASLPGIAGNTGELFF.

In this sample, this clonotype turned up many times. V usage is TRBV20-1 and J usage is TRBJ1-4; 8 nucleotides match TRBD1. The germline V gene encodes CDR1 DFQATT and CDR2 SNEGSKA (reference sequence). The CDR3 is 16 residues long. With 3 bases clipped from V and 6 bases from J, the junction kept 12 bases outside the gene matches. CDR3 nucleotide sequence: TGCAGTGCTAGGAATAGGTTGGGACAGGAGTATGAAAAACTGTTTTTT. It specifies CSARNRLGQEYEKLFF.

This clonotype came up many times. The chain uses TRBV7-2 and TRBJ2-2; D tentatively fits TRBD1 or TRBD2 (5 bases each). The CDR3 covers 14 residues. Germline V CDR1 and CDR2: SGHTA, FQGNSA. V was cut by 4 bases and J by 7 bases, with 13 bases left in between. CDR3 residues: CASSSDWGGGELFF. The DNA of the CDR3 is TGTGCCAGCAGCTCGGACTGGGGCGGCGGGGAGCTGTTTTTT. The entire variable domain, with the rest obtained from reference TRBV7-2 and TRBJ2-2, is as follows: GAGVSQSPSNKVTEKGKDVELRCDPISGHTALYWYRQSLGQGLEFLIYFQGNSAPDKSGLPSDRFSAERTGGSVSTLTIQRTQQEDSAVYLCASSSDWGGGELFFGEGSRLTVL.

This clonotype was observed at least ten times. The genes are TRBV7-2 and TRBJ2-1; 7 bases are shared with TRBD2. Losses at the gene ends were 1 base for V and 2 bases for J; bases not matched to a gene: 8. Germline CDR1 reads SGHTA; CDR2 reads FQGNSA. The length of the CDR3 is 17 residues. The CDR3 sequence is CASSLGVGRGAYNEQFF. DNA of the CDR3: TGTGCCAGCAGCTTAGGTGTCGGACGGGGGGCCTACAATGAGCAGTTCTTC.

This clonotype has at least ten counts. The chain is built from TRBV12-3 or TRBV12-4 and TRBJ2-1, with unresolved D. Trimming shortened V by 1 base and J by 1 base, and 11 bases separated the two germline ends. The CDR3 is made up of 16 amino acids. The DNA for the CDR3 is TGTGCCAGCAGTTTAGGGTCAGTGAGGTCCTACAATGAGCAGTTCTTC. It translates to CASSLGSVRSYNEQFF.

A few counts support this clonotype. V and J are TRBV11-2 and TRBJ1-1, with 12 bases fitting TRBD1. In germline, CDR1 is SGHAT, CDR2 FQNNGV. Germline trimming cut 8 bases from V and 4 bases from J; bases unmatched to any gene: 8. The CDR3 is 15 residues long. The CDR3 DNA follows: TGTGCCAGCTCGGGACAGGGGGCGTGGGGCACTGAAGCTTTCTTT. Protein product: CASSGQGAWGTEAFF.

This clonotype was observed at least ten times. J is TRBJ2-1 and V is TRBV7-2; D is ambiguous. The CDR3 is 14 residues long. The germline gives CDR1 SGHTA, CDR2 FQGNSA. The germline V and J ends were trimmed by 3 bases and 5 bases, with 11 bases remaining between them. The CDR3 sequence: CASSFSFWNNEQFF. The CDR3 DNA follows: TGTGCCAGCAGCTTTAGCTTTTGGAACAATGAGCAGTTCTTC.

V usage is TRBV6-5 and J usage is TRBJ2-7; 7 bases match TRBD2. Trimming cost V 5 bases and J 0 bases; bases outside gene matches: 4. The CDR3 totals 14 residues. Per the germline V gene, CDR1 is MNHEY and CDR2 is SVGAGI. The CDR3 reads CASSVTSNSYEQYF. In DNA form, the CDR3 reads TGTGCCAGCAGTGTGACTAGCAACTCCTACGAGCAGTACTTC.

This clonotype has more than one count but fewer than ten. The CDR3 nucleotides read TGTGCCAGCAGTGGCTCTAGGACTGAAAGCTCCTACGAGCAGTACTTC. Protein: CASSGSRTESSYEQYF. The V gene is TRBV2, the J gene TRBJ2-7; D perhaps matches TRBD2 (5 bases). The CDR3 is 16 residues long. Per germline, CDR1 SNHLY and CDR2 FYNNEI. Trimming shortened V by 4 bases and J by 0 bases, and 16 bases separated the two germline ends.

This sequence joins TRBV4-1 and TRBJ2-4; 7 bases agree with TRBD1. CDR3 length: 22 amino acids. CDR1 and CDR2 (germline): MGHRA, YSYEKL. Trimming cost V 1 base and J 0 bases; bases outside gene matches: 21. In DNA, the CDR3 is TGCGCCAGCAGCCAAGCTTGGGGTGCCGGGACAGTGGACTTACTAGCCAAAAACATTCAGTACTTC. Its translation: CASSQAWGAGTVDLLAKNIQYF.

The rearrangement links TRBV12-3 or TRBV12-4 to TRBJ2-1; D call uncertain. The CDR3 totals 14 residues. V lost 2 bases and J lost 2, with 7 bases in between. The CDR3 sequence: CASSLYETYNEQFF. The CDR3 nucleotides read TGTGCCAGCAGTTTATACGAGACCTACAATGAGCAGTTCTTC.

This clonotype was recorded at least ten times. This rearrangement joins TRBV20-1 to TRBJ2-1; tentative D call: TRBD1 (6 bases). The CDR3 consists of 15 residues. Deletions cut 1 base from V and 7 bases from J, with 17 bases between. CDR1 and CDR2 (germline): DFQATT, SNEGSKA (reference sequence). The CDR3: CSARVLLGAGNEQFF. The CDR3 coding sequence is TGCAGTGCTAGAGTTTTATTGGGGGCAGGGAATGAGCAGTTCTTC.

The chain links TRBV9 to TRBJ2-1; tentatively, D is TRBD1 (5 bases). V lost 5 bases, J lost 0 bases, and 15 bases lay in between. The CDR3 runs to 16 residues. Germline V lookup: CDR1 SGDLS, CDR2 YYNGEE. Here the CDR3 DNA reads TGTGCCAGCAGTCCCATAGGGGAAATCTCCTACAATGAGCAGTTCTTC. Translating it yields CASSPIGEISYNEQFF. Full variable domain (outside the CDR3, taken from reference TRBV9 and TRBJ2-1): DSGVTQTPKHLITATGQRVTLRCSPRSGDLSVYWYQQSLDQGLQFLIQYYNGEERAKGNILERFSAQQFPDLHSELNLSSLELGDSALYFCASSPIGEISYNEQFFGPGTRLTVL.

This clonotype was counted a few times. Here the CDR3 DNA reads TGCAGTGCCCAACAAGGGCTAGCGGGGGGCCCAAACCTAAGCACAGATACGCAGTATTTT. Protein: CSAQQGLAGGPNLSTDTQYF. The V gene is TRBV20-1, the J gene TRBJ2-3; 11 bases fit TRBD2. The CDR3 is 20 residues long. J gave up 0 bases and V 6 bases, and 20 bases lay outside the gene matches. Germline V gene lookup returns CDR1 DFQATT and CDR2 SNEGSKA (reference sequence).

This clonotype has ten or more counts. V usage is TRBV23-1 and J usage is TRBJ2-1; 14 bases fit TRBD2. TRBV23-1 has ORF status, its function being uncertain. After removal of 8 bases from V and 0 bases from J, the junction contained 15 bases not matched to a gene. The CDR3 consists of 20 residues. CDR3 sequence: CASHSGQGGTSGSSYNEQFF. CDR3 nucleotides: TGCGCCAGCCATTCGGGACAGGGGGGGACTAGCGGGAGCTCCTACAATGAGCAGTTCTTC.

The table lists this clonotype with many counts. This chain connects TRBV18 to TRBJ2-3; no clear D. The CDR3 contains 15 residues. With 3 bases removed from V and 2 bases from J, the gap between germline ends came to 12 bases. CDR1 is KGHSH, CDR2 LQKENI, per germline. CDR3: CASSPMGQHTDTQYF. As DNA, the CDR3 is TGTGCCAGCTCACCCATGGGCCAGCACACAGATACGCAGTATTTT. The variable domain in full, completed from reference TRBV18 and TRBJ2-3, reads NAGVMQNPRHLVRRRGQEARLRCSPMKGHSHVYWYRQLPEEGLKFMVYLQKENIIDESGMPKERFSAEFPKEGPSILRIQQVVRGDSAAYFCASSPMGQHTDTQYFGPGTRLTVL.

The chain uses TRBV20-1 and TRBJ2-3, with 7 bases aligning to TRBD1. CDR3 size: 13 residues. Germline V CDR1 and CDR2: DFQATT, SNEGSKA (reference sequence). V was clipped by 6 bases and J by 4 bases; unmatched bases: 7. Written as DNA, the CDR3 is TGCAGTGCCAGGTTAGGGACAGCAGATACGCAGTATTTT. Its translation: CSARLGTADTQYF.

This clonotype was found a few times. The V call is TRBV10-2, the J call TRBJ1-5; TRBD1 matches 10 bases. Trimming at V came to 8 bases and at J to 1 base, leaving 2 bases not matched to a gene. CDR3 length: 14 residues. CDR1 is WSHSY, CDR2 SAAADI, per germline. CDR3 residues: CASGQGESNQPQHF. The CDR3 bases are TGCGCCAGCGGACAGGGGGAGAGCAATCAGCCCCAGCATTTT.

There are a few counts of this clonotype. The gene calls are TRBV13 and TRBJ1-4, with TRBD1 matching 7 bases. J lost 0 bases, V lost 6 bases, and 10 bases had no gene match. Germline V CDR1 and CDR2: PRHDT, FYEKMQ (reference sequence). The CDR3 is made up of 17 amino acids. The CDR3 nucleotides are TGTGCCAGCAGTACGACGGACAGGAAAGCAACTAATGAAAAACTGTTTTTT. Translation: CASSTTDRKATNEKLFF.

CDR3 region: CASSSTRGTEAFF. In DNA, the CDR3 is TGTGCCAGCAGCTCCACACGGGGCACTGAAGCTTTCTTT. The J gene is TRBJ1-1, the V gene TRBV3-1; no reliable D call. The CDR3 has 13 amino acids. Germline-derived CDR1 and CDR2 are LGHDT and YNNKEL (reference sequence). Trimming left V 5 bases short and J 4 bases short, with 11 bases between.

V usage is TRBV19 and J usage is TRBJ1-2; D is unclear. V dropped 11 bases and J dropped 3 bases, with 13 bases sitting between them. CDR1 is LNHDA and CDR2 is SQIVND in the germline V gene (reference sequence). CDR3 size: 12 residues. CDR3 loop: CACGGADYGYTF. The CDR3 coding sequence is TGTGCCTGTGGTGGCGCCGACTATGGCTACACCTTC.

This clonotype was detected many times. The chain combines TRBV11-3 with TRBJ2-2; D is possibly TRBD2 (6 bases). With 5 bases removed from V and 0 bases from J, the gap between germline ends came to 10 bases. CDR1 is SGHNT, CDR2 YENEEA, per germline. This CDR3 is built from 15 residues. CDR3 DNA: TGTGCCAGCAGCGCGGGACCCACGAACACCGGGGAGCTGTTTTTT. Translation: CASSAGPTNTGELFF.

This chain links TRBV18 with TRBJ1-5; TRBD1 is a possible D gene (6 bases). CDR1 is KGHSH and CDR2 is LQKENI in the germline V gene. This CDR3 spans 14 amino acids. The V gene lost 3 bases and the J gene lost 6 bases, with 12 bases spanning the gap. Here the CDR3 reads CASSPGQGIQPQHF. The CDR3 region has the DNA TGTGCCAGCTCACCGGGGCAGGGGATTCAGCCCCAGCATTTT.

This clonotype rates as medium-sized. The chain recombines TRBV29-1 with TRBJ2-7, with a tentative D call TRBD1 (6 bases). The CDR3 consists of 12 residues. CDR1 is SQVTM, CDR2 ANQGSEA, per germline. V was clipped by 4 bases and J by 0 bases, with 7 bases between them. The CDR3 sequence is CSVVQGSYEQYF. The CDR3 bases are TGCAGCGTTGTACAGGGCTCCTACGAGCAGTACTTC.

This clonotype was seen ten or more times. The V call is TRBV5-1, the J call TRBJ2-3; the match to TRBD1 covers 7 bases. V dropped 4 bases and J dropped 2; count of bases not matched to a gene: 4. Germline assignment: CDR1 SGHRS and CDR2 YFSETQ. This CDR3 contains 14 residues. CDR3 DNA sequence: TGCGCCAGCAGCCCGGGGACAGCCACAGATACGCAGTATTTT. It is translated as CASSPGTATDTQYF.